There are a few counts of the clone carrying this T cell receptor beta chain. The antigen remains undetermined. The sample comes from a study of molecular identifiers for immune sequencing clone quantification. Study observations and caveats: In naive cells, under 1% of molecules belonged to clones above 20 RNA copies, against over 97% in effector cells.

CDR1 and CDR2 from the germline V gene are SEHNR and FQNEAQ (reference sequence). Unmatched junction bases numbered 7, after V lost 4 bases and J lost 3 bases. CDR3 size: 15 residues. From approximately 20,000 to 1,000,000 sorted cells, naive CD8 libraries were generated with 10%, 30% or 50% RNA. Sorting captured naive CD8 T cells as CD8+CD4-CCR7+CD45RA+. MiXCR, applied by TCRdb to the PCR reads, yields one record per CDR3 protein. The sample holds nearly 650,000 distinct CDR3 sequences, about 25% seen once. The source of this sequence is a human donor in good health. Some libraries in this study had Jurkat cell RNA spiked in. The chain joins TRBV7-9 to TRBJ2-7; 9 nucleotides line up with TRBD2. Sequenced material: naive CD8+ T cells from blood, with Jurkat cell RNA spiked in. Subset reported: FACS-sorted CD8+CD4-CCR7+CD45RA+ naive T cells. Here the CDR3 reads CASSSRTSAIYEQYF. The CDR3 region has the DNA TGTGCCAGCAGCTCCCGGACTAGCGCGATCTACGAGCAGTACTTC.